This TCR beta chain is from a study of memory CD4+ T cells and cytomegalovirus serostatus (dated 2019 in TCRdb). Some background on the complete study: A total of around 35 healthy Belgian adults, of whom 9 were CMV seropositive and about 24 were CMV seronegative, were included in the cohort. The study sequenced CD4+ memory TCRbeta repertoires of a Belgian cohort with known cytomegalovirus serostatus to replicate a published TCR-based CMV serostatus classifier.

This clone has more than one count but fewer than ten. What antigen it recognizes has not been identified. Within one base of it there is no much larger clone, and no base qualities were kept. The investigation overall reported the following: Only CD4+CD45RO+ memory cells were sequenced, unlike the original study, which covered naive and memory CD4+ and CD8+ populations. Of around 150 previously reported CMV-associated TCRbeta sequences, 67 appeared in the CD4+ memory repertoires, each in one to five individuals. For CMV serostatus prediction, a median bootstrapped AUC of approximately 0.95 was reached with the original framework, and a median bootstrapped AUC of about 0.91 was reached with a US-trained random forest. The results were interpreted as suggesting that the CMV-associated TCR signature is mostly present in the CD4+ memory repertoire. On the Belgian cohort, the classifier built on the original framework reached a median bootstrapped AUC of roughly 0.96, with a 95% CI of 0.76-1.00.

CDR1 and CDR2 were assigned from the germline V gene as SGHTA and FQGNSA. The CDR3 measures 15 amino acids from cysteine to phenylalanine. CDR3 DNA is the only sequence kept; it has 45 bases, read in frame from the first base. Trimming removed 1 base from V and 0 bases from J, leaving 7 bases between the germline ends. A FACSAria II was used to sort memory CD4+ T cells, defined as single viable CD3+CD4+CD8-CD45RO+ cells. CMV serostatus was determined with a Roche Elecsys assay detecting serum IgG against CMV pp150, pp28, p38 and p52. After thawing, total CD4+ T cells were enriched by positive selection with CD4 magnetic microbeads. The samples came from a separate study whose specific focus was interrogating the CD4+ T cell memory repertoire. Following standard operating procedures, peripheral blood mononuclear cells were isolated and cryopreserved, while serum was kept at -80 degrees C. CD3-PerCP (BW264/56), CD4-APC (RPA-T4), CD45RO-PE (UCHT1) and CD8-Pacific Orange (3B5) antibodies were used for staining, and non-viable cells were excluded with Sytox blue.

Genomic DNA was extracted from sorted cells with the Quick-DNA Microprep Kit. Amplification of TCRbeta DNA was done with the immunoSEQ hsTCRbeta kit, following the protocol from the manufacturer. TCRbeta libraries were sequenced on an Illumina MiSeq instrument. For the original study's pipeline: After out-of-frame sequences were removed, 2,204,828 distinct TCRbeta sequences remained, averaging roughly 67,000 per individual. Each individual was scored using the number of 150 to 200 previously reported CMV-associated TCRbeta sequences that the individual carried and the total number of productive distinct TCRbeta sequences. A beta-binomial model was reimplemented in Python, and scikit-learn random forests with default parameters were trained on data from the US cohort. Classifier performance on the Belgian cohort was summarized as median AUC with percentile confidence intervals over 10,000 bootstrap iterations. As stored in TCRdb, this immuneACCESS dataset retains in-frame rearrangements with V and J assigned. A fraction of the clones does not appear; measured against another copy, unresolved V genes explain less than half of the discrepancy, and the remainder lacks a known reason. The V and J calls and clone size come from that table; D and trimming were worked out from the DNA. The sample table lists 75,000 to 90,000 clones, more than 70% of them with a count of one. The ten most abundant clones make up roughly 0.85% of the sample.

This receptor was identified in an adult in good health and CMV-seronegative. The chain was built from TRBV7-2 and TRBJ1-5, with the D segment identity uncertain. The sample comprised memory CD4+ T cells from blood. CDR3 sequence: CASSLGSGSNQPQHF. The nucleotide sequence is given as TGTGCCAGCAGCTTAGGGTCCGGTAGCAATCAGCCCCAGCATTTT.